This T cell receptor (beta chain) emerged from a study of T cells in Graves' hyperthyroidism and ophthalmopathy. This clonotype was recorded at least ten times. Germline V gene data show CDR1 as DFQATT and CDR2 as SNEGSKA (reference sequence). This CDR3 is built from 15 residues. The V and J ends lost 1 base and 5 bases, in that order; junction bases with no gene match: 6. Amplified regions were TCR beta CDR3 sequences from RNA transcripts. HTBI primers were employed in a first-round RT-PCR of the TCR CDR3. TCRdb reprocessed the multiplex PCR reads via MiXCR and lists one record per CDR3 protein. The data show around 99,000 distinct CDR3 sequences, with more than 15% seen just once and less than 50% held by the top ten.

The sequence derives from a woman in her 50s with Graves' hyperthyroidism. What was sequenced was blood. The chain couples TRBV20-1 to TRBJ2-3; 10 bases match TRBD1. CDR3 residues: CSARGTGGLIDTQYF. Here the CDR3 DNA reads TGCAGTGCTAGAGGGACAGGGGGTCTAATAGATACGCAGTATTTT.